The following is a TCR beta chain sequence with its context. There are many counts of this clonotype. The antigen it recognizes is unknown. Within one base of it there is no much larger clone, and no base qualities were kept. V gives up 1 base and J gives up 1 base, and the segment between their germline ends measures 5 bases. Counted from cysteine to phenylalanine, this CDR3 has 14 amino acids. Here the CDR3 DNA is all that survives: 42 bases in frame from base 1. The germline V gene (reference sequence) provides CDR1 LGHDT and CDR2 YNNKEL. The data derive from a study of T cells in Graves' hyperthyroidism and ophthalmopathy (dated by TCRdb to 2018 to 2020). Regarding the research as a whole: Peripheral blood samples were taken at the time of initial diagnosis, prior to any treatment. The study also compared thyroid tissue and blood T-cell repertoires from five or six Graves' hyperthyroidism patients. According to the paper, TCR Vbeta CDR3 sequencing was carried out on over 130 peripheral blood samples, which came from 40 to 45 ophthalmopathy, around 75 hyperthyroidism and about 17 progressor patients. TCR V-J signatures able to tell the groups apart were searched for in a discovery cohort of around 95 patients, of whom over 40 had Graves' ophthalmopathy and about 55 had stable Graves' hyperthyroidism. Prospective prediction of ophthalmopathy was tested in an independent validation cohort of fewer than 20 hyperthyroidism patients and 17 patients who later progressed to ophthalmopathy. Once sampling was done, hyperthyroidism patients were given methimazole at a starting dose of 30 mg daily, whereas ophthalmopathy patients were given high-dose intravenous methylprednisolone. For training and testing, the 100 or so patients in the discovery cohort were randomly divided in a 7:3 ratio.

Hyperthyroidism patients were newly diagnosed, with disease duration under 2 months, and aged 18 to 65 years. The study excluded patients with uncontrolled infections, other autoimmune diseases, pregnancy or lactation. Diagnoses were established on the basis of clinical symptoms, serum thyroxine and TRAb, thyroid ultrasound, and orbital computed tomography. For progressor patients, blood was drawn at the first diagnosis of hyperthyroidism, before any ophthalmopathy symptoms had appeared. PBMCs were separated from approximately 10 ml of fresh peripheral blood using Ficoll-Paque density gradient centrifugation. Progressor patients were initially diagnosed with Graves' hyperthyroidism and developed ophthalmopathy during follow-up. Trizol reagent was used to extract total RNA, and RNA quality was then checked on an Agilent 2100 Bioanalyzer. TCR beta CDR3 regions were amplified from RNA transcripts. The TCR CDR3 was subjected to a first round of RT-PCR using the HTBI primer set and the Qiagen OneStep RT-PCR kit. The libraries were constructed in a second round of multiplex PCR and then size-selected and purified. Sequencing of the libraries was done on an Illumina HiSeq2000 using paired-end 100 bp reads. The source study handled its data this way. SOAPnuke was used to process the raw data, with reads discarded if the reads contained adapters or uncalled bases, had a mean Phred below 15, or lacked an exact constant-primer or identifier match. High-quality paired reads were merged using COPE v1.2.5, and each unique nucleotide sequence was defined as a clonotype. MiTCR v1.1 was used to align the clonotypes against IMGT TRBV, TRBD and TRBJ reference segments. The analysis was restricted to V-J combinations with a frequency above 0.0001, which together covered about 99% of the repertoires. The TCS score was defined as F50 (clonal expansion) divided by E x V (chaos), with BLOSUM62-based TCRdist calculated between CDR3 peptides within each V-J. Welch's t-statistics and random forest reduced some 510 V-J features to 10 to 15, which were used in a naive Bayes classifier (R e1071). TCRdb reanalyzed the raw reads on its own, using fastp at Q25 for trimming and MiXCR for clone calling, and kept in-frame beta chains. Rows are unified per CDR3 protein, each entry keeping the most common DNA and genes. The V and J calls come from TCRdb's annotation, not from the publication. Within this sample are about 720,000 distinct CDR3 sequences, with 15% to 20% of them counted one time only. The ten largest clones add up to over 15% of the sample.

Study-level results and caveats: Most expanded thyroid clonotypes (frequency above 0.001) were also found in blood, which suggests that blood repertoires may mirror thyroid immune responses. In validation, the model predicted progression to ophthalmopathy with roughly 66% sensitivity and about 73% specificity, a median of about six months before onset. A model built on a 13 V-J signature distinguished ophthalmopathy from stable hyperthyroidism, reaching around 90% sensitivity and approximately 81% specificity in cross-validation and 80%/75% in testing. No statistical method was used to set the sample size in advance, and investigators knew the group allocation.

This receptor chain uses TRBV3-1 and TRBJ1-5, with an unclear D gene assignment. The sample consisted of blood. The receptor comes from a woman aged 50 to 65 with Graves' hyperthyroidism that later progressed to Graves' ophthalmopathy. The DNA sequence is TGTGCCAGCAGCCAAGGACCGAGCAATCAGCCCCAGCATTTT. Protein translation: CASSQGPSNQPQHF.